This TCR beta chain was captured in a study of blood T cell repertoires in COVID-19. Overall study context: From the United States, Italy and Spain came samples of acute and convalescent COVID-19. From T cells, B-cell-depleted T cells, or PBMCs came the material, which was cDNA or gDNA.

This clone was recorded once. The authors' processing: Amplification with reference gene primers provided the estimates of nucleated cell counts. Here immunoSEQ multiplex PCR was the method, and the copy in TCRdb shows in-frame clones only, minus some. V and J calls and clone size are copied from that table; D and trimming were computed from the DNA. The table shows approximately 220,000 clones, with about four fifths occurring only once. Between the trimmed V and J ends, which lost 7 bases and 7 bases, there was a span of 11 bases. The CDR3 extends over 13 amino acids. Per germline, CDR1 WNHNN and CDR2 SYGVQD (reference sequence).

The chain carries TRBV10-1 and TRBJ1-6; D is unclear. Source material: peripheral blood. The TCR was taken from a woman aged 45-65 years with acute or convalescent COVID-19. In DNA, the CDR3 is TGCGCCAGCACCGAGGGTGGAAATTCACCCCTCCACTTT. As protein: CASTEGGNSPLHF.